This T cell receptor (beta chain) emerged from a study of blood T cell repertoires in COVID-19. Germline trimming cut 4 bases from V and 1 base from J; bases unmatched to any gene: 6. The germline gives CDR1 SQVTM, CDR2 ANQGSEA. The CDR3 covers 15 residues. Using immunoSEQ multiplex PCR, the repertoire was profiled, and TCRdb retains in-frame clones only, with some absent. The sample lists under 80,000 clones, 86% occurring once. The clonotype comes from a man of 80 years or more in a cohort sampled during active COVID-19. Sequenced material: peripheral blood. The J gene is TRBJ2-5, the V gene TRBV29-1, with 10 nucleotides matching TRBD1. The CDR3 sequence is CSVAGGQGFQETQYF. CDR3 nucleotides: TGCAGCGTTGCTGGGGGACAGGGGTTCCAAGAGACCCAGTACTTC.